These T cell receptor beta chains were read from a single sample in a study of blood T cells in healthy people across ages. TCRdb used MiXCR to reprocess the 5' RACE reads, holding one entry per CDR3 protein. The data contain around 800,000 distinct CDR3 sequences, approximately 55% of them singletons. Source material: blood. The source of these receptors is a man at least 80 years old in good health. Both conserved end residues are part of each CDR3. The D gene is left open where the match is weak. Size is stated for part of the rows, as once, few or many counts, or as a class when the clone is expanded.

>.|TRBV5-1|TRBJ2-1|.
TGCGCCAGCAGCCACCCGGACAGTCGAGAGCAGTTCTTC
CASSHPDSREQFF
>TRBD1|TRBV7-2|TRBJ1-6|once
TGTGCCAGCAGCTTAGGGGCAGGGGGTAATTCACCCCTCCACTTT
CASSLGAGGNSPLHF
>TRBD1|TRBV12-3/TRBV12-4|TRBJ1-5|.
TGTGCCAGCAGCAAGACAGGGGCTTGGGGCAATCAGCCCCAGCATTTT
CASSKTGAWGNQPQHF
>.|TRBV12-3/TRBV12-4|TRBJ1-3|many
TGTGCCAGCAGTTTGGACAGCTCTGGAAACACCATATATTTT
CASSLDSSGNTIYF
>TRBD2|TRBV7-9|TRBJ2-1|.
TGTGCCAGCAGTCCCGGAGGGACTAGCGGGGCATACAATGAGCAGTTCTTC
CASSPGGTSGAYNEQFF
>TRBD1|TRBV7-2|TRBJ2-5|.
TGTGCCAGCAGCGCTCAACAGGGGTCCTACAATGAGCAGTACTTC
CASSAQQGSYNEQYF
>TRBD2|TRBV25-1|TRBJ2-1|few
TGTGCCAGCAGTGATCTCGGACTAGCGGGAGGGTATGAGCAGTTCTTC
CASSDLGLAGGYEQFF
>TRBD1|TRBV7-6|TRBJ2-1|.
TGTGCCAGCAGCTCTTGGACAGGGAGATACAATGAGCAGTTCTTC
CASSSWTGRYNEQFF
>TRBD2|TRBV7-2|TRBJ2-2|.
TGTGCCAGCAGCTTATTTGGGCCGGCTAGCGGGAGATCCACCGGGGAGCTGTTTTTT
CASSLFGPASGRSTGELFF
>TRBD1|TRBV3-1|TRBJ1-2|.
TGTGCCAGCAGACCGACCGGGACAGGACAGTATGGCTACACCTTC
CASRPTGTGQYGYTF
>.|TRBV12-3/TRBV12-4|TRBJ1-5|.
TGTGCCAGCACCCTCGGGCAGGGTCATCAGCCCCAGCATTTT
CASTLGQGHQPQHF
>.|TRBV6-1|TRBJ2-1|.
TGTGCCAGCAGCCTAGCCCACGGCTCCTACAATGAGCAGTTCTTC
CASSLAHGSYNEQFF
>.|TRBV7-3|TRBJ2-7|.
TGTGCCAGCAGCTTACAGGGACTGGGGTACGAGCAGTACTTC
CASSLQGLGYEQYF
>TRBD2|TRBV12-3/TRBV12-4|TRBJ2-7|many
TGTGCCAGCAGCAAAGAACCGGGACTAGGGGGGGGATCCGAGCAGTACTTC
CASSKEPGLGGGSEQYF
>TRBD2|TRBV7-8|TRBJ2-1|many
TGTGCCAGCAGCCTGACTAGCGGGAGTAAGGGTGAGCAGTTCTTC
CASSLTSGSKGEQFF
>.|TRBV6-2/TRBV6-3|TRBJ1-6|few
TGTGCCAGCAGGCGGGACAACTCTAATTCACCCCTCCACTTT
CASRRDNSNSPLHF
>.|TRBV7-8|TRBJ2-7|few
TGTGCCACCCGTGAACATTTCCGGGTCGGGAGCTCCTACGAGCAGTACTTC
CATREHFRVGSSYEQYF
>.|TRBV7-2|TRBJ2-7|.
TGTGCCAGCAGCTTAGCGTCTAGGGGGAGTGAGCAGTACTTC
CASSLASRGSEQYF
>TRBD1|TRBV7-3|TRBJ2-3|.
TGTGCCAGCAGCGTGACAGGGGCGGCGTATACGCAGTATTTT
CASSVTGAAYTQYF
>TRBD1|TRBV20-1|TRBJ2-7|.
TGCAGTGCTAGAGACCCTTCCGGGACAGGGGACGAGCAGTACTTC
CSARDPSGTGDEQYF
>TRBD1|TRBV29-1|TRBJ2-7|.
TGCAGTGTCACGCAGGGGGTTTACGAGCAGTACTTC
CSVTQGVYEQYF
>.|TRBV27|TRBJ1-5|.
TGTGCCAGCAGTCCGGGGGGCAGCTTCTATAGCAATCAGCCCCAGCATTTT
CASSPGGSFYSNQPQHF
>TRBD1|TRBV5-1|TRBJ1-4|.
TGCGCCAGCAGCTTGGTAATTGGGACAGCTAATGAAAAACTGTTTTTT
CASSLVIGTANEKLFF
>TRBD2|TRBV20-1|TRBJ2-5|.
TGCAGTGCAGGATTAACGGGAGGGGACCAAGAGACCCAGTACTTC
CSAGLTGGDQETQYF
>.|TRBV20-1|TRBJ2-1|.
TGCAGTGCTAGAGGTTGGGGACTCTACAATGAGCAGTTCTTC
CSARGWGLYNEQFF
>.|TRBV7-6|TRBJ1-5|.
TGTGCCAGCAGCTTAGCCAGTTCAGGGGTTACGCATTTT
CASSLASSGVTHF
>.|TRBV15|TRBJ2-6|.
TGTGCCACCAGTAAGACAGCTGGGGCCAACGTCCTGACTTTC
CATSKTAGANVLTF
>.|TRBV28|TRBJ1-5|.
TGTGCCAGCTTAGGGACTAATCAGCCCCAGCATTTT
CASLGTNQPQHF
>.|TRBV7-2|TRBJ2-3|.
TGTGCCAGCAGCCAACTCACGAGGGGGACAGATACGCAGTATTTT
CASSQLTRGTDTQYF
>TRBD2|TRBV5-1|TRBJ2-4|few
TGCGCCAGCAGCATCCCTGGGGGGGACATTCAGTACTTC
CASSIPGGDIQYF
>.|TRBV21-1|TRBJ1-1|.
TGTGCCAGCAGCAAAGTGGAAAAGAGACAGGGGGCAAGGGGCACTGAAGCTTTCTTT
CASSKVEKRQGARGTEAFF
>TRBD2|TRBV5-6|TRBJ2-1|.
TGTGCCAGCAGCTTTGGACTAGCGGGGAGGTGGTTCTTC
CASSFGLAGRWFF
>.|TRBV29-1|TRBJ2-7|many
TGCAGCGCCGGGGCCGGGACACGCTACGAGCAGTACTTC
CSAGAGTRYEQYF
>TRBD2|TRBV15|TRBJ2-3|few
TGTGCCACCAGCAGAGATCGGCGGGGGAAAACAGATACGCAGTATTTT
CATSRDRRGKTDTQYF
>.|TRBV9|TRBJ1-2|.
TGTGCCAGCAGCGTAGCCCCGACAGGCTATGGCTACACCTTC
CASSVAPTGYGYTF
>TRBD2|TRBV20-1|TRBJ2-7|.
TGCAGTGCTACCGAAGGTAGCGGGACGGGCGAGCAGTACTTC
CSATEGSGTGEQYF
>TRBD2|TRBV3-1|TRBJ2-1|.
TGTGCCAGCAGCCTTAGCGGGATATTCCCCAATGAGCAGTTCTTC
CASSLSGIFPNEQFF
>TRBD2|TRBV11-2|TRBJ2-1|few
TGTGCCAGCAGCCCGAGTCGGGGGGTCGGCTCCTACAATGAGCAGTTCTTC
CASSPSRGVGSYNEQFF
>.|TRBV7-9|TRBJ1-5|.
TGTGCCAGCAGCTTTTCAGGGGAAAATCAGCCCCAGCATTTT
CASSFSGENQPQHF
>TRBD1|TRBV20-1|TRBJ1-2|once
TGCGGTGACAGGGTAGAAAACTATGGCTACACCTTC
CGDRVENYGYTF
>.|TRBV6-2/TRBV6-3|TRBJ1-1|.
TGTGCCAGCAGTTACCGGGGGGTTGAAGCTTTCTTT
CASSYRGVEAFF
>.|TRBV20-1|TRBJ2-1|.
TGCAGTGCTAGACCCTCTAGCGCCGGTGAGCAGTTCTTC
CSARPSSAGEQFF
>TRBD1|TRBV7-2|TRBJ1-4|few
TGTGCCAGCAGCCTACGGACAGGGATGGATGAAAAACTGTTTTTT
CASSLRTGMDEKLFF
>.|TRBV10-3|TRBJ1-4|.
TGTGCCGTCAGTGCCGGCAGGCTAAGTGAAAAACTGTTTTTT
CAVSAGRLSEKLFF
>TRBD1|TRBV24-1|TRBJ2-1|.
TGTGCCACCAGTGATCAAGGGACAGGGTCATACAATGAGCAGTTCTTC
CATSDQGTGSYNEQFF
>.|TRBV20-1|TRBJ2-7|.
TGCAGTGCTAGAGATCCTACAGGGATCCACGAGCAGTACTTC
CSARDPTGIHEQYF
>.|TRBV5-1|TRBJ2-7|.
TGCGCCAGCAGCCGACGGACGGAGGCCTACGAGCAGTACTTC
CASSRRTEAYEQYF